Each of the 23 T cell receptor beta chains below was sequenced from the same sample in a study of T cells in Graves' hyperthyroidism and ophthalmopathy. Regions amplified from RNA transcripts were the TCR beta CDR3 regions. Researchers ran a first-round RT-PCR on the TCR CDR3 using the HTBI primer set. One entry per CDR3 protein, called by TCRdb with MiXCR from the multiplex PCR reads. The data show 600,000 or so distinct CDR3 sequences, roughly 14% seen once. The sequencing input was blood. These receptors were taken from a woman between 50 and 59 years old with Graves' ophthalmopathy.

DNA for the CDR3: TGTGCCAGCAGTACCTCAGGGGATGGGGCCAACGTCCTGACTTTC. Translated, it gives CASSTSGDGANVLTF. This chain connects TRBV6-1 to TRBJ2-6, with TRBD1 as a possible D gene (6 bases). CDR1 and CDR2 from the germline V gene are MNHNS and SASEGT. The CDR3 is made up of 15 amino acids. Trimming took off 5 bases at V and 3 bases at J, with 11 bases between the two ends.

This clonotype was seen a few times. The V and J genes are TRBV27 and TRBJ1-5; unclear D gene. The V end lost 5 bases, the J end lost 2 bases, and 10 bases lay between the germline ends. The length of the CDR3 is 14 residues. The V gene's germline CDR1 is MNHEY and CDR2 SMNVEV (reference sequence). The CDR3 sequence: CASSVGYGNQPQHF. The DNA of the CDR3 is TGTGCCAGCAGTGTGGGTTATGGCAATCAGCCCCAGCATTTT.

About this clonotype: A much bigger clone sits one base away, suggesting this may be a read error. The rearrangement uses TRBV11-2 and TRBJ2-7, with 9 bases that match TRBD2. Germline lookup yields CDR1 SGHAT and CDR2 FQNNGV. The CDR3 contains 17 residues. CDR3 DNA: TGTGCCAGCACCCTATCCGGCGGGGGGGGTTCGTCCTACGGGCAGTACTTC. It yields the protein CASTLSGGGGSSYGQYF.

Comment on this clonotype: A read error is possible here, since a much larger clone lies one base away. This chain links TRBV27 with TRBJ2-7; a possible D gene is TRBD1 (6 bases). V lost 7 bases and J lost 0, with 10 bases in between. The germline V gene has CDR1 MNHEY and CDR2 SMNVEV (reference sequence). This CDR3 has 13 amino acids. CDR3 region: CASTGQSSYEQYF. In DNA, the CDR3 is TGTGCCAGCACCGGACAGAGCTCCTACGAGCAGTACTTC.

The J gene is TRBJ2-7, the V gene TRBV12-3 or TRBV12-4, with TRBD1 matching over 10 bases. CDR3 length: 16 residues. V was pared by 0 bases and J by 3 bases, with 5 bases of the junction left unmatched. CDR3 DNA: TGTGCCAGCAGTTTAGCCCGGACAGGGGGGCTCTACGAGCAGTACTTC. Its translation: CASSLARTGGLYEQYF.

The V gene is TRBV29-1, the J gene TRBJ2-5, with 11 nucleotides matching TRBD1. Germline V lookup: CDR1 SQVTM, CDR2 ANQGSEA. V dropped 3 bases and J dropped 6; count of bases not matched to a gene: 9. The CDR3 is made up of 15 amino acids. CDR3 sequence: CSVDSGQGARKTQYF. DNA of the CDR3: TGCAGCGTTGACAGCGGACAGGGGGCGCGAAAGACCCAGTACTTC.

This clonotype was detected a few times. V usage is TRBV25-1 and J usage is TRBJ1-1; a possible D gene is TRBD1 (6 bases). CDR1 and CDR2 from the germline V gene are MGHDK and SYGVNS. CDR3 length equals 17 residues. V was cut by 1 base and J by 10 bases, with 25 bases left in between. CDR3 sequence reads: CASSEWRFGEQGFLAFF. The CDR3 nucleotides are TGTGCCAGCAGTGAATGGCGGTTCGGCGAACAGGGATTTTTAGCTTTCTTT. Full variable domain (missing parts from reference TRBV25-1 and TRBJ1-1): EADIYQTPRYLVIGTGKKITLECSQTMGHDKMYWYQQDPGMELHLIHYSYGVNSTEKGDLSSESTVSRIRTEHFPLTLESARPSHTSQYLCASSEWRFGEQGFLAFFGQGTRLTVV.

The V call is TRBV20-1, the J call TRBJ1-5, with a tentative D call TRBD1 (6 bases). The CDR3 is 13 residues long. Trimming removed 7 bases at V and 6 bases at J, with 16 bases between. Germline V gives CDR1 DFQATT, CDR2 SNEGSKA (reference sequence). In DNA, the CDR3 is TGCAGTGTCTGGGGGCTAGAGACTCAGCCCCAGCATTTT. Its translation: CSVWGLETQPQHF.

The sample holds many counts of this clonotype. The V call is TRBV28, the J call TRBJ2-7, with 10 bases that match TRBD2. J gave up 6 bases and V 8 bases, and 13 bases lay outside the gene matches. Germline V gene data show CDR1 as MDHEN and CDR2 as SYDVKM. This CDR3 is 15 amino acids long. DNA for the CDR3: TGTGCCAGCCGGGGGGGAGCGGGAGGGCAACGCGAGCAGTACTTC. Residues: CASRGGAGGQREQYF.

The sample holds many counts of this clonotype. The rearrangement uses TRBV3-1 and TRBJ1-5, with TRBD1 matching 8 bases. The J segment lost 7 bases and the V segment lost 1 base, leaving 3 bases of the junction unmatched. CDR3 length: 14 residues. Germline CDR1 LGHDT, CDR2 YNNKEL (reference sequence). The CDR3 here is CASSQGTGFQPQHF. CDR3 sequence (DNA): TGTGCCAGCAGCCAAGGGACAGGGTTCCAGCCCCAGCATTTT.

On this clonotype: This may be a read error: a much more frequent sequence differs by one nucleotide. The J gene is TRBJ2-1, the V gene TRBV11-2; D not resolved. The CDR3 is made up of 15 amino acids. The germline gives CDR1 SGHAT, CDR2 FQNNGV. V lost 9 bases and J lost 2, with 17 bases in between. CDR3 residues: CASSIKAVAYNEQFF. The CDR3 coding sequence is TGTGCCAGTAGTATAAAGGCCGTGGCCTACAATGAGCAGTTCTTC.

This clonotype came up many times. V and J are TRBV6-6 and TRBJ2-3; tentative D call: TRBD2 (6 bases). V lost 0 bases and J 0 bases, leaving 10 bases between the germline ends. Looked up from germline, CDR1 is MNHNY and CDR2 is SVGAGI (reference sequence). The CDR3 totals 16 residues. The CDR3 reads CASSYSLALSTDTQYF. The CDR3 DNA sequence: TGTGCCAGCAGTTACTCACTAGCCCTGAGCACAGATACGCAGTATTTT.

The chain joins TRBV4-3 to TRBJ2-1, with 16 bases identical to TRBD2. V lost 3 bases and J lost 8; bases outside the gene matches: 7. The CDR3 contains 17 residues. Germline CDR1 is LGHNA and CDR2 is YSLEER. The CDR3 nucleotides are TGCGCCAGCAGCCACGCCGGGACTAGCGGGAGGGCCCATGAGCAGTTCTTC. Protein: CASSHAGTSGRAHEQFF.

A few counts support this clonotype. The gene calls are TRBV20-1 and TRBJ2-3; TRBD2 aligns across 8 bases. The CDR3 contains 15 residues. Germline lookup yields CDR1 DFQATT and CDR2 SNEGSKA (reference sequence). Unmatched junction bases numbered 11, after V lost 6 bases and J lost 3 bases. CDR3 in DNA: TGCAGTGCGACACGGGGGGGAGGGCCGACAGATACGCAGTATTTT. Protein product: CSATRGGGPTDTQYF.

This clonotype was seen many times. The rearrangement joins TRBV7-2 to TRBJ2-7, with 11 positions matching TRBD1. CDR3 length equals 15 residues. Germline V gene sequence: CDR1 SGHTA, CDR2 FQGNSA. V lost 5 bases and J lost 4; bases outside the gene matches: 7. The CDR3 coding sequence is TGTGCCAGCAGCCCCCGGACAGGGGGCGGGTACGAGCAGTACTTC. It specifies CASSPRTGGGYEQYF. The whole variable domain, remainder taken from reference TRBV7-2 and TRBJ2-7, is GAGVSQSPSNKVTEKGKDVELRCDPISGHTALYWYRQSLGQGLEFLIYFQGNSAPDKSGLPSDRFSAERTGGSVSTLTIQRTQQEDSAVYLCASSPRTGGGYEQYFGPGTRLTVT.

The chain recombines TRBV6-1 with TRBJ1-1; 8 nucleotides agree with TRBD1. Per the germline V gene, CDR1 is MNHNS and CDR2 is SASEGT. This CDR3 is 15 amino acids long. The ends lost 9 bases at V and 1 base at J; junction bases unmatched: 10. For the CDR3, the DNA is TGTGCCAGTGGAGACAGGGGCCTTCCGAACACTGAAGCTTTCTTT. It translates to CASGDRGLPNTEAFF.

This clonotype was seen at least ten times. This CDR3 reads CASSLARQGNIQYF. The CDR3 DNA follows: TGTGCCAGCAGCTTAGCGCGGCAGGGAAACATTCAGTACTTC. V and J are TRBV7-2 and TRBJ2-4, with D possibly TRBD1 on 5 matching bases. The CDR3 sequence is 14 residues long. The V gene's germline CDR1 is SGHTA and CDR2 FQGNSA. Trimming removed 0 bases at V and 6 bases at J, with 9 bases between.

This clonotype was counted ten times or more. This chain joins TRBV6-2 or TRBV6-3 and TRBJ1-5; a weak D match, TRBD1 (5 bases). V was clipped by 4 bases and J by 0 bases, with 7 bases between them. This CDR3 has 14 residues. Germline CDR1 MNHEY, CDR2 SVGEGT. CDR3 residues: CASSWGNSNQPQHF. The CDR3 DNA reads TGTGCCAGCAGTTGGGGCAATAGCAATCAGCCCCAGCATTTT.

This clonotype was seen only a few times. The chain couples TRBV29-1 to TRBJ2-7, with 12 bases identical to TRBD2. Per the germline V gene, CDR1 is SQVTM and CDR2 is ANQGSEA. The CDR3 is made up of 13 amino acids. V was pared by 6 bases and J by 6 bases, with 6 bases of the junction left unmatched. The CDR3, as DNA: TGCAGCGTCTTGACTAGCGGGAGTATCGAGCAGTACTTC. Translating gives CSVLTSGSIEQYF.

This clonotype was recorded many times. The V and J genes are TRBV30 and TRBJ2-3, with unresolved D. Germline CDR1 reads GTSNPN; CDR2 reads SVGIG (reference sequence). V was shortened by 5 bases and J by 5 bases, with 8 bases between the two germline ends. CDR3 length: 11 residues. The CDR3 loop is CAWSPVDTQYF. The CDR3 region has the DNA TGTGCCTGGTCGCCAGTAGATACGCAGTATTTT.

Note on this clonotype: This may come from a read error, since a much larger clone is one base off. The CDR3 DNA is TGTGCCAGCAGCTTAGCATCTGGACAGGGGACGGGAAAACTGTTTTTT. Protein product: CASSLASGQGTGKLFF. V gene TRBV7-2 combines with J gene TRBJ1-4; 9 positions agree with TRBD1. The CDR3 covers 16 residues. Germline-derived CDR1 and CDR2 are SGHTA and FQGNSA. Trimming cost V 0 bases and J 10 bases; bases outside gene matches: 9. The full variable domain, in which reference TRBV7-2 and TRBJ1-4 provide the parts outside the CDR3, is GAGVSQSPSNKVTEKGKDVELRCDPISGHTALYWYRQSLGQGLEFLIYFQGNSAPDKSGLPSDRFSAERTGGSVSTLTIQRTQQEDSAVYLCASSLASGQGTGKLFFGSGTQLSVL.

The rearrangement links TRBV7-9 to TRBJ2-2; D uncertain. The CDR3 length is 13 residues. Trimming removed 5 bases at V and 7 bases at J, with 11 bases between. CDR1 is SEHNR, CDR2 FQNEAQ, per germline (reference sequence). CDR3 amino acids: CASSRTLSGELFF. DNA for the CDR3: TGTGCCAGCAGCCGGACCCTTAGCGGGGAGCTGTTTTTT.

The table lists this clonotype with many counts. J is TRBJ1-1 and V is TRBV11-2; no clear D. Trimming stripped 0 bases from V and 2 bases from J, with 4 bases between. Germline assignment: CDR1 SGHAT and CDR2 FQNNGV. This CDR3 is 13 amino acids long. The CDR3 loop is CASSLDDNTEAFF. The CDR3 coding sequence is TGTGCCAGCAGCTTAGATGACAACACTGAAGCTTTCTTT.